These 4 T cell receptor beta chains share one sample of origin, sequenced in a study of blood T cell repertoires in COVID-19. This table comes from immunoSEQ multiplex PCR, and its TCRdb copy is limited to in-frame clones, with some not included. The sample yields about 140,000 clones, approximately 80% seen once. Sample: peripheral blood. These receptors originate from a man in his 60s with active or convalescent COVID-19.

CDR3 coding DNA: TGTGCCAGCAGCTTAGCACTGGCAGGTGGCTACACCTTC. Translated, it gives CASSLALAGGYTF. This sequence joins TRBV11-3 and TRBJ1-2; no reliable D call. The germline CDR1 and CDR2 sequences are SGHNT and YENEEA. Trimming took off 1 base at V and 7 bases at J, with 10 bases between the two ends. The CDR3 is 13 residues long.

This clone was counted only a few times. The chain joins TRBV7-2 to TRBJ1-2, with no clear D. Trimming left V 1 base short and J 6 bases short, with 15 bases between. The CDR3 runs 15 residues. Germline loops: CDR1 SGHTA, CDR2 FQGNSA. The DNA of the CDR3 is TGTGCCAGCAGCTTAGTCGCGCAGGTGGCGAATGGCTACACCTTC. Translation gives CASSLVAQVANGYTF.

The chain couples TRBV5-6 to TRBJ1-5; TRBD1 might be the D (6 bases). Germline V gene data show CDR1 as SGHDT and CDR2 as YYEEEE. V was clipped by 3 bases and J by 6 bases, with 16 bases between them. The CDR3 covers 15 residues. Written as DNA, the CDR3 is TGTGCCAGCAGCTCCACTACAGGGCTTGGTCAGCCCCAGCATTTT. The encoded protein is CASSSTTGLGQPQHF.

The chain links TRBV2 to TRBJ2-7, with D unresolved. The CDR3 contains 13 residues. In germline, CDR1 is SNHLY, CDR2 FYNNEI. Trimming removed 7 bases from V and 2 bases from J, with 12 bases in between. The CDR3 coding sequence is TGTGCCAGCAACCCACTTTCTACCTACGAGCAGTACGTC. Its translation is CASNPLSTYEQYV.